What follows are 14 T cell receptor beta chains derived from one specimen sequenced in a study of blood T cell repertoires in COVID-19. This table comes from immunoSEQ multiplex PCR, and its TCRdb copy is limited to in-frame clones, with some not included. In the table there are 150,000 or so clones, approximately 78% of which are singletons. Sequencing input: PBMCs or T cells enriched from blood (not recorded which). Receptors originate from a woman aged 45-60 years who had recovered from COVID-19.

The chain joins TRBV2 to TRBJ1-2; perhaps TRBD1 as D (5 bases). Germline V gene sequence: CDR1 SNHLY, CDR2 FYNNEI. V was clipped by 3 bases and J by 4 bases, with 12 bases between them. The CDR3 has 14 amino acids. The CDR3 here is CASSERRDFYGYTF. In nucleotides, the CDR3 is TGTGCCAGCAGTGAGCGAAGGGACTTCTATGGCTACACCTTC.

The V and J genes are TRBV5-1 and TRBJ2-3; 10 bases match TRBD2. Trimming took 0 bases from V and 2 from J; bases not matched to a gene: 6. This CDR3 spans 17 amino acids. Germline V lookup: CDR1 SGHRS, CDR2 YFSETQ. The CDR3: CASSLVVAGGNTDTQYF. DNA of the CDR3: TGCGCCAGCAGCTTGGTAGTAGCGGGGGGCAACACAGATACGCAGTATTTT.

This chain links TRBV7-3 with TRBJ1-2; TRBD1 is a possible D gene (5 bases). The germline V and J ends were trimmed by 6 bases and 4 bases, with 15 bases remaining between them. Germline assignment: CDR1 SGHTA and CDR2 FQGTGA. The CDR3 consists of 14 residues. The CDR3 loop reads CASRPDGGGYGYTF. CDR3 nucleotides: TGTGCCAGCAGACCGGACGGCGGGGGCTATGGCTACACCTTC.

This rearrangement joins TRBV5-6 to TRBJ1-2; TRBD1 might be the D (5 bases). The CDR3 consists of 16 residues. V gave up 0 bases and J gave up 3 bases, with 15 bases separating them. Germline CDR1 is SGHDT and CDR2 is YYEEEE. CDR3 sequence reads: CASSLVGQVIDYGYTF. In DNA, the CDR3 is TGTGCCAGCAGCTTGGTGGGGCAGGTTATTGACTATGGCTACACCTTC.

This clone appeared once. J is TRBJ2-2 and V is TRBV3-1 (or the pseudogene TRBV3-2); D is ambiguous. Germline CDR1 reads LGHDT; CDR2 reads YNNKEL (reference sequence). V lost 1 base to trimming and J lost 6 bases, with 6 bases between them. The CDR3 length is 13 residues. The CDR3 protein is CASSQGRPGELFF. The CDR3 region has the DNA TGTGCCAGCAGCCAAGGCAGGCCCGGGGAGCTGTTTTTT.

V is TRBV11-2 and J is TRBJ2-1, with 11 bases that match TRBD2. V lost 5 bases to trimming and J lost 8 bases; unmatched junction nucleotides: 8. The CDR3 is made up of 15 amino acids. The germline V gene has CDR1 SGHAT and CDR2 FQNNGV. The CDR3 DNA is TGTGCCAGCAGCGATATTAGCGGGGGGGCCGATGAGCAGTTCTTC. It specifies CASSDISGGADEQFF.

This clone was detected ten times or more. This rearrangement joins TRBV15 to TRBJ2-6; no definite D call. The CDR3 extends over 16 amino acids. Germline V lookup: CDR1 LNHNV, CDR2 YYDKDF (reference sequence). V was pared by 0 bases and J by 0 bases, with 6 bases between. DNA for the CDR3: TGTGCCACCAGCAGAGATCTCAGCTCTGGGGCCAACGTCCTGACTTTC. It translates to CATSRDLSSGANVLTF.

The CDR3: CASSYSGTADYEQYF. The CDR3 DNA reads TGTGCCAGCAGTTACTCCGGGACAGCTGACTACGAGCAGTACTTC. The rearrangement links TRBV6-6 to TRBJ2-7; TRBD1 aligns across 7 bases. Germline V CDR1 and CDR2: MNHNY, SVGAGI (reference sequence). The ends lost 0 bases at V and 3 bases at J; junction bases unmatched: 5. This CDR3 contains 15 residues.

The chain recombines TRBV15 with TRBJ2-4, with D possibly TRBD1 on 6 matching bases. Germline CDR1 reads LNHNV; CDR2 reads YYDKDF (reference sequence). The ends were cut back, 1 base at V and 0 bases at J, with 13 bases in the middle. The CDR3 has 17 amino acids. The CDR3 protein is CATSRGLQGQAKNIQYF. CDR3 coding DNA: TGTGCCACCAGCAGAGGCTTGCAGGGACAAGCCAAAAACATTCAGTACTTC. The full variable domain, in which reference TRBV15 and TRBJ2-4 provide the parts outside the CDR3, is DAMVIQNPRYQVTQFGKPVTLSCSQTLNHNVMYWYQQKSSQAPKLLFHYYDKDFNNEADTPDNFQSRRPNTSFCFLDIRSPGLGDTAMYLCATSRGLQGQAKNIQYFGAGTRLSVL.

The V call is TRBV7-3, the J call TRBJ1-2; D perhaps matches TRBD1 (5 bases). Germline-derived CDR1 and CDR2 are SGHTA and FQGTGA. The CDR3 contains 17 residues. The germline V and J ends were trimmed by 0 bases and 0 bases, with 14 bases remaining between them. The CDR3 DNA is TGTGCCAGCAGCTTAACGTCGGGACTGGGAACTAACTATGGCTACACCTTC. It codes for CASSLTSGLGTNYGYTF.

V usage is TRBV30 and J usage is TRBJ1-6; possible D gene TRBD1, 5 bases. Germline values: CDR1 GTSNPN, CDR2 SVGIG (reference sequence). This CDR3 contains 13 residues. V lost 0 bases and J 9 bases, leaving 9 bases between the germline ends. The CDR3 region has the DNA TGTGCCTGGAGTGTCGGGCAGGGTTCACCCCTCCACTTT. Encoded protein: CAWSVGQGSPLHF. The full variable domain, its missing parts supplied by reference TRBV30 and TRBJ1-6, is SQTIHQWPATLVQPVGSPLSLECTVEGTSNPNLYWYRQAAGRGLQLLFYSVGIGQISSEVPQNLSASRPQDRQFILSSKKLLLSDSGFYLCAWSVGQGSPLHFGNGTRLTVT.

This clone appeared a few times. The rearrangement joins TRBV11-1 to TRBJ2-3; 8 nucleotides agree with TRBD1. Germline-derived CDR1 and CDR2 are SGHAT and FQDESV (reference sequence). The trim removed 0 bases at V and 3 bases at J, leaving 5 bases unmatched. The CDR3 spans 16 residues. CDR3 amino acids: CASSLAAGTGTDTQYF. In DNA, the CDR3 is TGTGCCAGCAGCTTAGCAGCAGGGACAGGTACAGATACGCAGTATTTT.

This clone came up a few times. V is TRBV2 and J is TRBJ2-1, with D possibly being TRBD2 (6 bases). The CDR3 runs 17 residues. Trimming took off 3 bases at V and 9 bases at J, with 24 bases between the two ends. CDR1 SNHLY and CDR2 FYNNEI come from the germline V gene. DNA of the CDR3: TGTGCCAGCAGTGAGCTAGATTGGGGGACGGGGGTTTTTGAGCAGTTCTTC. Its translation: CASSELDWGTGVFEQFF. The entire variable domain, with the rest obtained from reference TRBV2 and TRBJ2-1, is as follows: EPEVTQTPSHQVTQMGQEVILRCVPISNHLYFYWYRQILGQKVEFLVSFYNNEISEKSEIFDDQFSVERPDGSNFTLKIRSTKLEDSAMYFCASSELDWGTGVFEQFFGPGTRLTVL.

The chain links TRBV5-1 to TRBJ2-7, with no clear D. The V end lost 0 bases, the J end lost 2 bases, and 9 bases lay between the germline ends. This CDR3 contains 14 residues. The germline CDR1 and CDR2 sequences are SGHRS and YFSETQ. As DNA, the CDR3 is TGCGCCAGCAGCTTGGATCGCGGTACCTACGAGCAGTACTTC. Its translation is CASSLDRGTYEQYF. The whole variable domain, remainder taken from reference TRBV5-1 and TRBJ2-7, is KAGVTQTPRYLIKTRGQQVTLSCSPISGHRSVSWYQQTPGQGLQFLFEYFSETQRNKGNFPGRFSGRQFSNSRSEMNVSTLELGDSALYLCASSLDRGTYEQYFGPGTRLTVT.